The 15 T cell receptor beta chains reported below all come from one sample, sequenced in a study of neurological immune-mediated disorders. TCRdb analysed the 5' RACE reads with MiXCR anew, one entry per CDR3 protein. The sample shows 50,000 to 70,000 distinct CDR3 sequences, 2% to 3% of them seen only once. Specimen: PBMCs. These receptors all stem from a man in his fifties or sixties with multiple sclerosis.

In this sample, this clonotype turned up many times. The rearrangement uses TRBV6-2 or TRBV6-3 and TRBJ2-1; 14 positions agree with TRBD2. Trimming at V came to 7 bases and at J to 6 bases, leaving 5 bases not matched to a gene. The CDR3 has 15 residues. The germline gives CDR1 MNHEY, CDR2 SVGEGT. The CDR3: CASNDGTSGGNEQFF. In nucleotides, the CDR3 is TGTGCCAGCAACGACGGGACTAGCGGGGGCAATGAGCAGTTCTTC.

This chain links TRBV7-8 with TRBJ1-3; TRBD1 matches 7 bases. Germline assignment: CDR1 SGHVS and CDR2 FQNEAQ. This CDR3 region has 15 residues. The trim removed 5 bases at V and 0 bases at J, leaving 4 bases unmatched. This CDR3 is CASSRGTASGNTIYF. CDR3 sequence (DNA): TGTGCCAGCAGCCGAGGGACAGCCTCTGGAAACACCATATATTTT.

This clonotype was counted ten times or more. The chain joins TRBV18 to TRBJ1-6; 8 bases align to TRBD1. The germline V gene encodes CDR1 KGHSH and CDR2 LQKENI. The CDR3 consists of 14 residues. After removal of 4 bases from V and 7 bases from J, the junction contained 3 bases not matched to a gene. CDR3 residues: CASSQQGENSPLHF. The CDR3 DNA reads TGTGCCAGCTCACAACAGGGGGAAAATTCACCCCTCCACTTT.

This clonotype has a count of ten or more. The J gene is TRBJ2-3, the V gene TRBV29-1, with D perhaps matching TRBD1 (6 bases). The CDR3 is 14 residues long. CDR1 SQVTM and CDR2 ANQGSEA come from the germline V gene. The V end lost 4 bases, the J end lost 3 bases, and 14 bases lay between the germline ends. Here the CDR3 DNA reads TGCAGCGTTGCCCGAGGACAGACTACAGATACGCAGTATTTT. Protein product: CSVARGQTTDTQYF.

This clonotype has a count of ten or more. This sequence joins TRBV20-1 and TRBJ1-2; D gene uncertain. In germline, CDR1 is DFQATT, CDR2 SNEGSKA (reference sequence). V was clipped by 3 bases and J by 5 bases, with 7 bases between them. This CDR3 is 11 amino acids long. This CDR3 is CSASSQYGYTF. The CDR3, as DNA: TGCAGTGCTAGTTCACAATATGGCTACACCTTC.

This clonotype was picked up a small number of times. This may arise from a read error, as a much more abundant clone is one base away. This chain joins TRBV10-3 and TRBJ2-5; D remains unclear. Germline CDR1 is ENHRY and CDR2 is SYGVKD. The CDR3 extends over 11 amino acids. The CDR3 spells CDISDGETQYF. CDR3 in DNA: TGTGACATCAGTGATGGAGAGACCCAGTACTTC.

The CDR3 DNA reads TGTGCCAGCGTCGGGGCGGGGAGTCTCACAGATACGCAGTATTTT. Its translation: CASVGAGSLTDTQYF. The V gene is TRBV25-1, the J gene TRBJ2-3, with D perhaps TRBD2 (6 bases). Looked up from germline, CDR1 is MGHDK and CDR2 is SYGVNS. This CDR3 has 15 residues. V gave up 8 bases and J gave up 2 bases, with 17 bases separating them.

In this sample, this clonotype turned up many times. This chain links TRBV5-1 with TRBJ1-1, with a possible D match to TRBD1 (5 bases). There are 15 residues in the CDR3. The V gene lost 4 bases and the J gene lost 7 bases, with 20 bases spanning the gap. Germline CDR1 SGHRS, CDR2 YFSETQ. The CDR3 coding sequence is TGCGCCAGCAGCGTCACCGGGACTCCAGGTGGTGAAGCTTTCTTT. It encodes CASSVTGTPGGEAFF. The variable domain in full, completed from reference TRBV5-1 and TRBJ1-1, reads KAGVTQTPRYLIKTRGQQVTLSCSPISGHRSVSWYQQTPGQGLQFLFEYFSETQRNKGNFPGRFSGRQFSNSRSEMNVSTLELGDSALYLCASSVTGTPGGEAFFGQGTRLTVV.

This clonotype was recorded many times. The V gene is TRBV12-3 or TRBV12-4, the J gene TRBJ1-4, with D unclear. With 7 bases removed from V and 3 bases from J, the gap between germline ends came to 9 bases. CDR3 length: 13 amino acids. In DNA, the CDR3 is TGTGCCAGCAAACCGCCATCTAATGAAAAACTGTTTTTT. Translating it yields CASKPPSNEKLFF.

This clonotype was seen repeatedly, ten times or more. The V gene is TRBV10-3, the J gene TRBJ1-1; 7 bases align to TRBD1. CDR1 ENHRY and CDR2 SYGVKD come from the germline V gene. The CDR3 is 14 residues long. V lost 4 bases, J lost 5 bases, and 7 bases stayed unmatched. In DNA, the CDR3 is TGTGCCATCAGTGCAATAGGGGGCGGGACTGAAGCTTTCTTT. Translation gives CAISAIGGGTEAFF.

At least ten counts were recorded for this clonotype. The chain combines TRBV6-5 with TRBJ2-7, with TRBD2 identical over 9 bases. Germline CDR1 MNHEY, CDR2 SVGAGI. The J segment lost 3 bases and the V segment lost 6 bases, leaving 6 bases of the junction unmatched. The CDR3 has 14 residues. CDR3 sequence: CASSKRGENYEQYF. The CDR3 DNA is TGTGCCAGCAGCAAGCGGGGGGAAAACTACGAGCAGTACTTC.

This clonotype has at least ten counts. The CDR3 protein is CATSEQGGTDTQYF. As DNA, the CDR3 is TGTGCCACCAGCGAACAGGGTGGAACAGATACGCAGTATTTT. J is TRBJ2-3 and V is TRBV24-1, with D possibly being TRBD1 (6 bases). The V gene's germline CDR1 is KGHDR and CDR2 SFDVKD. CDR3 length: 14 amino acids. V lost 7 bases, J lost 3 bases, and 13 bases lay in between.

This clonotype was counted many times. This chain joins TRBV29-1 and TRBJ1-6; 9 nucleotides match TRBD1. Germline lookup yields CDR1 SQVTM and CDR2 ANQGSEA. CDR3 length: 14 residues. V lost 6 bases, J lost 5 bases, and 5 bases stayed unmatched. The CDR3 region is CSVRTGVNNSPLHF. The CDR3 bases are TGCAGCGTCCGGACAGGGGTTAATAATTCACCCCTCCACTTT. Full variable domain (missing parts from reference TRBV29-1 and TRBJ1-6): SAVISQKPSRDICQRGTSLTIQCQVDSQVTMMFWYRQQPGQSLTLIATANQGSEATYESGFVIDKFPISRPNLTFSTLTVSNMSPEDSSIYLCSVRTGVNNSPLHFGNGTRLTVT.

Many counts were recorded for this clonotype. The chain carries TRBV12-3 or TRBV12-4 and TRBJ2-2; no definite D call. The CDR3 extends over 13 amino acids. V gave up 10 bases and J gave up 1 base, with 10 bases separating them. This CDR3 reads CATERKNTGELFF. The CDR3 DNA sequence: TGTGCCACCGAAAGGAAGAACACCGGGGAGCTGTTTTTT.

At least ten counts were recorded for this clonotype. The rearrangement joins TRBV6-2 or TRBV6-3 to TRBJ2-4; D tentatively fits TRBD1 or TRBD2 (5 bases each). CDR3 length: 14 residues. Per germline, CDR1 MNHEY and CDR2 SVGEGT. V was shortened by 9 bases and J by 6 bases, with 18 bases between the two germline ends. The chain's CDR3 is CASPRRGPRNIQYF. The CDR3 region has the DNA TGTGCCAGTCCACGTCGGGGCCCTCGAAACATTCAGTACTTC.